This T cell receptor (beta chain) was identified in a study of blood T cell repertoires in COVID-19. About the research overall: COVID-19 samples collected from the United States, Italy and Spain covered acute and convalescent phases. Sample material is recorded as cDNA or gDNA derived from T cells, B-cell-depleted T cells, or PBMCs.

Under the authors' procedure: Quantification of nucleated cells was approximated via reference gene primer amplification. Sequencing was performed with immunoSEQ multiplex PCR; in TCRdb, only in-frame clones are kept and a portion is missing. D and trimming come from the DNA, and the V and J calls and clone size come from that table. Among a few hundred thousand clones, 89% were seen once, and the ten largest hold about 1.2%. Germline loops: CDR1 LGHNA, CDR2 YNFKEQ. This CDR3 comprises 14 residues. Deletions cut 3 bases from V and 4 bases from J, with 9 bases between. J is TRBJ2-2 and V is TRBV4-2, with D uncertain. The source of this sequence is a man aged 35 to 55 with acute or convalescent COVID-19. Sequencing was done on a sample of peripheral blood. CDR3 coding DNA: TGTGCCAGCAGCCAGACTGAGAGCACCGGGGAGCTGTTTTTT. This encodes CASSQTESTGELFF.